These 32 T cell receptor beta chains came from one sample sequenced in a study of control samples from healthy donors and cancer patients. The repertoire was sequenced with immunoSEQ multiplex PCR; TCRdb's copy has only in-frame clones and lacks some. The profile shows around 170,000 clones, about 93% of them singletons. Sequenced material: blood. These receptors came from a woman aged 25 to 39 in good health.

This clone occurred once. The J gene is TRBJ2-3, the V gene TRBV5-1, with TRBD2 as a possible D gene (5 bases). The CDR3 runs 16 residues. Trimming removed 4 bases from V and 4 bases from J, with 19 bases in between. Germline V gene data show CDR1 as SGHRS and CDR2 as YFSETQ. DNA for the CDR3: TGCGCCAGCAGCGCAGCCAGAGGGAGCAGCTCAGATACGCAGTATTTT. Amino acids: CASSAARGSSSDTQYF.

This chain uses TRBV7-8 with TRBJ1-5; D perhaps matches TRBD1 (5 bases). V was clipped by 3 bases and J by 5 bases, with 14 bases between them. This CDR3 is built from 15 residues. Germline assignment: CDR1 SGHVS and CDR2 FQNEAQ. The CDR3 sequence is CASSFPSQGDQPQHF. Here the CDR3 DNA reads TGTGCCAGCAGCTTCCCCTCTCAGGGTGATCAGCCCCAGCATTTT. Based on the CDR3 plus reference TRBV7-8 and TRBJ1-5, the full variable domain is GAGVSQSPRYKVAKRGQDVALRCDPISGHVSLFWYQQALGQGPEFLTYFQNEAQLDKSGLPSDRFFAERPEGSVSTLKIQRTQQEDSAVYLCASSFPSQGDQPQHFGDGTRLSIL.

The CDR3 sequence: CAISESEGNTIYF. The CDR3 DNA reads as TGTGCCATCAGTGAGTCTGAGGGAAACACCATATATTTT. The V call is TRBV10-3, the J call TRBJ1-3; D gene unclear. V lost 0 bases and J lost 4, with 4 bases in between. Germline V gene data show CDR1 as ENHRY and CDR2 as SYGVKD. This CDR3 has 13 amino acids.

This chain uses TRBV27 with TRBJ1-1, with TRBD1 as a possible D gene (6 bases). The germline V gene has CDR1 MNHEY and CDR2 SMNVEV (reference sequence). V lost 4 bases, J lost 8 bases, and 14 bases lay in between. The CDR3 spans 13 residues. CDR3 residues: CASSSYRVGEAFF. CDR3 in DNA: TGTGCCAGCAGTTCCTACAGGGTTGGGGAAGCTTTCTTT.

The chain couples TRBV11-2 to TRBJ2-1; 7 bases match TRBD1. Germline V gives CDR1 SGHAT, CDR2 FQNNGV. Trimming took 8 bases from V and 4 from J; bases not matched to a gene: 5. CDR3 length equals 13 residues. This chain's CDR3 is CASSRTGYNEQFF. CDR3 coding DNA: TGTGCCAGCTCCAGGACAGGATACAATGAGCAGTTCTTC.

The chain has TRBV5-6 and TRBJ2-7; TRBD1 aligns across 10 bases. The V and J ends lost 4 bases and 3 bases, in that order; junction bases with no gene match: 4. This CDR3 has 14 amino acids. Germline loops: CDR1 SGHDT, CDR2 YYEEEE. The CDR3, as DNA: TGTGCCAGCAGCCGGGGACAGGGGAACTACGAGCAGTACTTC. It encodes CASSRGQGNYEQYF.

A single count supports this clone. The chain links TRBV7-9 to TRBJ1-1, with 7 bases that match TRBD1. Trimming at V came to 0 bases and at J to 4 bases, leaving 5 bases not matched to a gene. The CDR3 has 15 amino acids. CDR1 SEHNR and CDR2 FQNEAQ come from the germline V gene (reference sequence). The CDR3 region is CASSLAQGPSTEAFF. The CDR3 bases are TGTGCCAGCAGCTTAGCACAGGGGCCCAGCACTGAAGCTTTCTTT. Variable domain in full (rest from reference TRBV7-9 and TRBJ1-1): DTGVSQNPRHKITKRGQNVTFRCDPISEHNRLYWYRQTLGQGPEFLTYFQNEAQLEKSRLLSDRFSAERPKGSFSTLEIQRTEQGDSAMYLCASSLAQGPSTEAFFGQGTRLTVV.

The CDR3 is CSASGYFSTDTQYF. DNA for the CDR3: TGCAGTGCTAGTGGCTACTTTAGCACAGATACGCAGTATTTT. The chain recombines TRBV20-1 with TRBJ2-3; D is ambiguous. The germline gives CDR1 DFQATT, CDR2 SNEGSKA (reference sequence). This CDR3 region has 14 residues. V was shortened by 3 bases and J by 0 bases, with 10 bases between the two germline ends.

The chain is built from TRBV5-1 and TRBJ2-1; 10 bases are shared with TRBD2. In germline, CDR1 is SGHRS, CDR2 YFSETQ. The CDR3 spans 16 residues. Trimming removed 4 bases from V and 10 bases from J; junction bases left unmatched: 14. CDR3 coding DNA: TGCGCCAGCAGCGGGTTGAGCGGGAGGGGTTTTCGGGAGCAGTTCTTC. Translating it yields CASSGLSGRGFREQFF.

The gene calls are TRBV7-9 and TRBJ1-1; D not resolved. CDR1 and CDR2 from the germline V gene are SEHNR and FQNEAQ (reference sequence). Trimming removed 0 bases at V and 7 bases at J, with 9 bases between. This CDR3 is built from 13 residues. CDR3 DNA: TGTGCCAGCAGCTTAGCGCTAGGGAGTGAAGCTTTCTTT. Amino acid sequence: CASSLALGSEAFF. The full variable domain, with the rest looked up from reference TRBV7-9 and TRBJ1-1, is DTGVSQNPRHKITKRGQNVTFRCDPISEHNRLYWYRQTLGQGPEFLTYFQNEAQLEKSRLLSDRFSAERPKGSFSTLEIQRTEQGDSAMYLCASSLALGSEAFFGQGTRLTVV.

This clone is classed as medium-sized. The rearrangement uses TRBV7-2 and TRBJ1-5; D is possibly TRBD1 (6 bases). The V gene lost 3 bases and the J gene lost 6 bases, with 12 bases spanning the gap. The germline V gene encodes CDR1 SGHTA and CDR2 FQGNSA. The CDR3 sequence is 14 residues long. The DNA of the CDR3 is TGTGCCAGCAGCTTGACCCAGGGGTTTCAGCCCCAGCATTTT. Translation gives CASSLTQGFQPQHF.

The rearrangement joins TRBV5-6 to TRBJ1-2; D unclear. Germline CDR1 and CDR2: SGHDT and YYEEEE. The CDR3 consists of 11 residues. Trimming shortened V by 3 bases and J by 8 bases, and 8 bases separated the two germline ends. Here the CDR3 DNA reads TGTGCCAGCAGCTCCGTCTGGGGCTACACCTTC. Translating gives CASSSVWGYTF.

The rearrangement uses TRBV2 and TRBJ1-4; 9 nucleotides agree with TRBD1. V shed 5 bases and J 7 bases; nucleotides not matched to a gene: 8. This CDR3 has 15 residues. Looked up from germline, CDR1 is SNHLY and CDR2 is FYNNEI. In nucleotides, the CDR3 is TGTGCCAGCAGTCTCGCGGACAGGGGAGGTGAAAAACTGTTTTTT. It specifies CASSLADRGGEKLFF.

The chain links TRBV7-6 to TRBJ2-1, with 7 bases aligning to TRBD2. V lost 1 base, J lost 7 bases, and 4 bases stayed unmatched. Germline CDR1 is SGHVS and CDR2 is FNYEAQ. The CDR3 has 14 amino acids. CDR3 loop: CASSLGGSSNEQFF. CDR3 coding DNA: TGTGCCAGCAGCTTAGGCGGGAGTAGTAATGAGCAGTTCTTC.

V and J are TRBV7-9 and TRBJ1-1; 9 bases align to TRBD1. CDR1 SEHNR and CDR2 FQNEAQ come from the germline V gene (reference sequence). The J segment lost 4 bases and the V segment lost 5 bases, leaving 2 bases of the junction unmatched. The CDR3 extends over 13 amino acids. The CDR3 reads CASSQGQGTEAFF. The DNA of the CDR3 is TGTGCCAGCAGCCAGGGACAGGGCACTGAAGCTTTCTTT.

The chain couples TRBV20-1 to TRBJ2-7; D not resolved. V lost 3 bases and J 4 bases, leaving 10 bases between the germline ends. Germline assignment: CDR1 DFQATT and CDR2 SNEGSKA (reference sequence). There are 12 residues in the CDR3. The CDR3 DNA follows: TGCAGTGCTAGTCGCAGGATGTACGAGCAGTACTTC. The encoded protein is CSASRRMYEQYF.

The chain recombines TRBV6-4 with TRBJ2-3; the D gene could be TRBD1 or TRBD2 (5 bases each). The germline CDR1 and CDR2 sequences are MRHNA and SNTAGT. This CDR3 has 14 amino acids. V dropped 6 bases and J dropped 0 bases, with 10 bases sitting between them. DNA for the CDR3: TGTGCCAGCAGGGGGCCGGGAAGCACAGATACGCAGTATTTT. Its translation is CASRGPGSTDTQYF.

The chain employs TRBV12-3 or TRBV12-4 and TRBJ1-2, with 7 bases that match TRBD1. The CDR3 contains 12 residues. J gave up 8 bases and V 5 bases, and 5 bases lay outside the gene matches. DNA of the CDR3: TGTGCCAGCAGTCACAGGGGAATCGGCTACACCTTC. Translating it yields CASSHRGIGYTF.

This clone came up a few times. The gene calls are TRBV3-1 (or the pseudogene TRBV3-2) and TRBJ1-5; TRBD1 is a possible D gene (6 bases). This CDR3 has 14 residues. Germline CDR1 reads LGHDT; CDR2 reads YNNKEL (reference sequence). Trimming shortened V by 5 bases and J by 7 bases, and 15 bases separated the two germline ends. CDR3 in amino acids: CASSSGWGGQPQHF. DNA of the CDR3: TGTGCCAGCAGCTCCGGGTGGGGGGGCCAGCCCCAGCATTTT.

The chain recombines TRBV6-5 with TRBJ2-3, with 8 nucleotides matching TRBD1. Germline CDR1 and CDR2: MNHEY and SVGAGI. The CDR3 has 14 residues. Trimming at V came to 3 bases and at J to 5 bases, leaving 4 bases not matched to a gene. The chain's CDR3 is CASSYQGALDTQYF. The CDR3, as DNA: TGTGCCAGCAGTTATCAGGGGGCTTTAGATACGCAGTATTTT.

The rearrangement joins TRBV4-2 to TRBJ1-2; possibly TRBD1 for D (5 bases). CDR3 length: 13 amino acids. V was shortened by 3 bases and J by 6 bases, with 11 bases between the two germline ends. Looked up from germline, CDR1 is LGHNA and CDR2 is YNFKEQ. CDR3: CASSHLGQDGYTF. In DNA, the CDR3 is TGTGCCAGCAGCCATTTGGGGCAGGATGGCTACACCTTC.

The chain couples TRBV9 to TRBJ2-7; no firm D call. CDR3 length: 14 residues. Germline lookup yields CDR1 SGDLS and CDR2 YYNGEE. Trimming removed 0 bases from V and 5 bases from J, with 12 bases in between. The CDR3 here is CASSVELSPDEQYF. The CDR3 DNA reads TGTGCCAGCAGCGTAGAACTTAGCCCCGACGAGCAGTACTTC.

V and J are TRBV7-9 and TRBJ1-4; 7 bases agree with TRBD1. The CDR3 totals 15 residues. Trimming cost V 5 bases and J 2 bases; bases outside gene matches: 5. In germline, CDR1 is SEHNR, CDR2 FQNEAQ (reference sequence). The CDR3 loop reads CASSVDRVTNEKLFF. The CDR3 region has the DNA TGTGCCAGCAGCGTCGACAGGGTGACTAATGAAAAACTGTTTTTT.

This clone appeared once. The V and J genes are TRBV25-1 and TRBJ1-1; 7 bases agree with TRBD1. Looked up from germline, CDR1 is MGHDK and CDR2 is SYGVNS. The CDR3 loop spans 14 amino acids. Losses at the gene ends were 4 bases for V and 3 bases for J; bases not matched to a gene: 5. The CDR3 sequence is CASSGQGGDTEAFF. The CDR3 coding sequence is TGTGCCAGCAGTGGACAGGGTGGGGACACTGAAGCTTTCTTT.

This clone has more than one count but fewer than ten. The chain has TRBV3-1 (or the pseudogene TRBV3-2) and TRBJ2-7; 7 nucleotides match TRBD2. V dropped 1 base and J dropped 0; count of bases not matched to a gene: 6. Germline-derived CDR1 and CDR2 are LGHDT and YNNKEL (reference sequence). The CDR3 is 16 residues long. The CDR3 protein is CASSQVGGDNSYEQYF. CDR3 bases: TGTGCCAGCAGCCAAGTGGGGGGGGATAACTCCTACGAGCAGTACTTC.

On this clone itself: At the DNA level, this CDR3 is encoded by other sequences in the same sample as well. The genes are TRBV7-2 and TRBJ2-1; 8 nucleotides line up with TRBD2. Germline CDR1 is SGHTA and CDR2 is FQGNSA. This CDR3 has 15 residues. J gave up 4 bases and V 2 bases, and 4 bases lay outside the gene matches. CDR3 nucleotides: TGTGCCAGCAGCTTACGAACTAGCGGTTACAATGAGCAGTTCTTC. Its protein is CASSLRTSGYNEQFF.

V is TRBV5-1 and J is TRBJ1-2, with no clear D. The CDR3 is 13 residues long. Trimming took off 1 base at V and 4 bases at J, with 8 bases between the two ends. The germline V gene encodes CDR1 SGHRS and CDR2 YFSETQ. The CDR3 sequence is CASSLKDAYGYTF. The CDR3 coding sequence is TGCGCCAGCAGCTTGAAAGACGCCTATGGCTACACCTTC.

To note about this clone: Its ends do not fully match the called genes, so a read error is possible. This chain joins TRBV27 and TRBJ2-1, with 9 bases fitting TRBD2. Germline CDR1 and CDR2: MNHEY and SMNVEV (reference sequence). CDR3 size: 14 residues. The CDR3 is CASGLAGAYNEQFF. The CDR3 DNA is TGTGCCAGCGGTTTAGCGGGAGCCTACAATGAGCAGTTCTTC.

The chain has TRBV28 and TRBJ2-1, with D possibly being TRBD1 (5 bases). CDR1 is MDHEN, CDR2 SYDVKM, per germline. V was pared by 2 bases and J by 3 bases, with 11 bases between. The CDR3 has 15 amino acids. The CDR3 nucleotides read TGTGCCAGCAGTTTAGAGGACAACGTCTACAATGAGCAGTTCTTC. Its translation is CASSLEDNVYNEQFF.

The genes are TRBV30 and TRBJ1-2; D not resolved. The germline V gene encodes CDR1 GTSNPN and CDR2 SVGIG (reference sequence). The CDR3 extends over 17 amino acids. The V gene lost 3 bases and the J gene lost 1 base, with 21 bases spanning the gap. The CDR3 is CAWRVAGGGYDNYGYTF. For the CDR3, the DNA is TGTGCCTGGAGGGTCGCCGGAGGAGGATACGATAACTATGGCTACACCTTC.

This clone was picked up one time. V and J are TRBV9 and TRBJ1-1; possibly TRBD1 for D (6 bases). Trimming shortened V by 4 bases and J by 6 bases, and 16 bases separated the two germline ends. CDR3 length equals 14 residues. Germline V gene lookup returns CDR1 SGDLS and CDR2 YYNGEE. DNA for the CDR3: TGTGCCAGCAGCAGGACATTAGAGGGGGCTGAAGCTTTCTTT. Protein: CASSRTLEGAEAFF.

The chain combines TRBV6-5 with TRBJ1-1; D call uncertain. Trimming pared 0 bases from V and 8 bases from J, leaving 10 bases between. CDR3 size: 13 residues. Germline-derived CDR1 and CDR2 are MNHEY and SVGAGI. CDR3 nucleotide sequence: TGTGCCAGCAGTTACTCGGCAGGAGCCGAAGCTTTCTTT. Its protein product is CASSYSAGAEAFF.